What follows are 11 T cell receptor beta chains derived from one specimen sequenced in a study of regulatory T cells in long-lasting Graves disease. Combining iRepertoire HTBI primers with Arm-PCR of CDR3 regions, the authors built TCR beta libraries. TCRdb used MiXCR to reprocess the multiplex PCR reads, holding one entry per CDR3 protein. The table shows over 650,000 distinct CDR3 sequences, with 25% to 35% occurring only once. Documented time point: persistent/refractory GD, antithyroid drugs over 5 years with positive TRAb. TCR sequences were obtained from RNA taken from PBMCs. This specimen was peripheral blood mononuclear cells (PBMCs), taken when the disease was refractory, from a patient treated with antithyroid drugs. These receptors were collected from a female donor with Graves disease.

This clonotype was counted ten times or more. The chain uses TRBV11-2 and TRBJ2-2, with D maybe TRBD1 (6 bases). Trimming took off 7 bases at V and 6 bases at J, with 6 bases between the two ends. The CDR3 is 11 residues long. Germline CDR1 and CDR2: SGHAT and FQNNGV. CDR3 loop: CASNRAGELFF. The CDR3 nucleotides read TGTGCCAGCAACAGGGCCGGGGAGCTGTTTTTT.

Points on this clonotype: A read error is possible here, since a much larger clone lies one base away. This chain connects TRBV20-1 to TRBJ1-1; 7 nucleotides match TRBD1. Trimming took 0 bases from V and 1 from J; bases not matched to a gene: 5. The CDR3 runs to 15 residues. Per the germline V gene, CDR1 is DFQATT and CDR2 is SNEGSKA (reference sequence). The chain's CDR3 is CSARDHRTGNTEAFF. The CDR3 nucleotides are TGCAGTGCTAGAGATCATAGGACAGGGAACACTGAAGCTTTCTTT.

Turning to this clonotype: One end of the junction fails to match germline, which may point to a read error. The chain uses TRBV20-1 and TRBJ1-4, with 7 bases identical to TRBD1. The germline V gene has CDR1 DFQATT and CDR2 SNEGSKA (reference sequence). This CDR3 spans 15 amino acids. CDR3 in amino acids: CSARPETGPRAKLLF. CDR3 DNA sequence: TGCAGTGCTAGACCCGAGACAGGGCCGAGGGCAAAACTGCTTTTT.

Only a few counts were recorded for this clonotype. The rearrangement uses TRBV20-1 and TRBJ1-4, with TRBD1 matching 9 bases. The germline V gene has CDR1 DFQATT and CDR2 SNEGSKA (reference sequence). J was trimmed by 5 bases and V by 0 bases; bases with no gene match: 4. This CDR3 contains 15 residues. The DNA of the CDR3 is TGCAGTGCTAGAGATCGGGGGACAGGGAATGAAAAACTGTTTTTT. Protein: CSARDRGTGNEKLFF.

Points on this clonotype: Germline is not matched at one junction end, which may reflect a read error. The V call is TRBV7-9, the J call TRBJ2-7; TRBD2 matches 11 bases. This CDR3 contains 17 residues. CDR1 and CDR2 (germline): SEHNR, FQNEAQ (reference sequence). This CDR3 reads CASSPGLAGLSSCEQYF. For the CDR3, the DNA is TGTGCCAGCAGCCCAGGACTAGCGGGCCTCAGCTCCTGCGAGCAGTACTTC.

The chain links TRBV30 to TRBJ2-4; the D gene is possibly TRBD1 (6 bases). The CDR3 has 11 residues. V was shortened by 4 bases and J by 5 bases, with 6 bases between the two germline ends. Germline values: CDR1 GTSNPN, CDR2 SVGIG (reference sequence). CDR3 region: CAWTGENIQYF. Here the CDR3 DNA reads TGTGCCTGGACAGGGGAAAACATTCAGTACTTC.

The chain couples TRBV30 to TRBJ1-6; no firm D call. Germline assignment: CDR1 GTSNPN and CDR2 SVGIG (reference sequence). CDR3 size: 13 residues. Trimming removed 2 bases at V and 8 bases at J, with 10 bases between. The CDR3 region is CAWSYDEDSPLHF. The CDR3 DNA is TGTGCCTGGAGTTATGACGAAGATTCACCCCTCCACTTT. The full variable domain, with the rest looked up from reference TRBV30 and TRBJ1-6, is SQTIHQWPATLVQPVGSPLSLECTVEGTSNPNLYWYRQAAGRGLQLLFYSVGIGQISSEVPQNLSASRPQDRQFILSSKKLLLSDSGFYLCAWSYDEDSPLHFGNGTRLTVT.

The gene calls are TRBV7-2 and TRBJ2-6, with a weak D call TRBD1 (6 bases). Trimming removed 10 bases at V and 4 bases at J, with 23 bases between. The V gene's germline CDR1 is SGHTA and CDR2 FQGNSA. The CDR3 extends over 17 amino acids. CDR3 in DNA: TGTGCCAACCCACCAGGGGCCCCATCTGTGGGGGCCAACGTCCTGACTTTC. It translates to CANPPGAPSVGANVLTF.

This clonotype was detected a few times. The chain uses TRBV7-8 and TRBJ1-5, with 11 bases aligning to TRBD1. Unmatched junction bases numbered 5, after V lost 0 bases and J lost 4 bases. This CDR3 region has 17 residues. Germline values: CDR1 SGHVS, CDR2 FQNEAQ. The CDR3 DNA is TGTGCCAGCAGCTTAGCGCCGGGGGACAGGGGGAATCAGCCCCAGCATTTT. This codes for CASSLAPGDRGNQPQHF.

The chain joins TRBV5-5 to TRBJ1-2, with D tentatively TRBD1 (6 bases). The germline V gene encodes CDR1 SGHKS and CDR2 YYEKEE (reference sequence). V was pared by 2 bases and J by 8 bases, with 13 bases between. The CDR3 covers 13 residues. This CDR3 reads CASSFRGIGGYTF. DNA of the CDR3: TGTGCCAGCAGCTTCAGGGGAATCGGGGGCTACACCTTC.

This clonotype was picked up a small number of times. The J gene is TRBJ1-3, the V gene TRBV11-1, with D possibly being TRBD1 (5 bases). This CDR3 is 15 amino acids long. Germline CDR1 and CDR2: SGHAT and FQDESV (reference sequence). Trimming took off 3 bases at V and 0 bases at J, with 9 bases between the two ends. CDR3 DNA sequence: TGTGCCAGCAGCTTGGGGCATTCCTCTGGAAACACCATATATTTT. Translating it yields CASSLGHSSGNTIYF.